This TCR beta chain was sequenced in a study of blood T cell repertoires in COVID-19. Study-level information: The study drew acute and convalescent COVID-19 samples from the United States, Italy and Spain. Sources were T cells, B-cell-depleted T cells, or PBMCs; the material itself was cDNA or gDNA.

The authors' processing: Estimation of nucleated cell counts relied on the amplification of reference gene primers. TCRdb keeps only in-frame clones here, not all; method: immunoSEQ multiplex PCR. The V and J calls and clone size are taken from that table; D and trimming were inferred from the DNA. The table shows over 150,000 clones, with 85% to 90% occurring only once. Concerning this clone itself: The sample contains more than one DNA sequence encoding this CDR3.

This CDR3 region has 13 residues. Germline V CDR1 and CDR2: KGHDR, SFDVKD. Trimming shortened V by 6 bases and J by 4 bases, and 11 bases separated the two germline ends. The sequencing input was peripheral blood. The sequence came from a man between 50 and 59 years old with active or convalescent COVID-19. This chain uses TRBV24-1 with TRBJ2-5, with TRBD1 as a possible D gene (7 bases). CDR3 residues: CATSRQGGETQYF. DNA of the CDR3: TGTGCCACCAGTCGGCAGGGGGGAGAGACCCAGTACTTC.